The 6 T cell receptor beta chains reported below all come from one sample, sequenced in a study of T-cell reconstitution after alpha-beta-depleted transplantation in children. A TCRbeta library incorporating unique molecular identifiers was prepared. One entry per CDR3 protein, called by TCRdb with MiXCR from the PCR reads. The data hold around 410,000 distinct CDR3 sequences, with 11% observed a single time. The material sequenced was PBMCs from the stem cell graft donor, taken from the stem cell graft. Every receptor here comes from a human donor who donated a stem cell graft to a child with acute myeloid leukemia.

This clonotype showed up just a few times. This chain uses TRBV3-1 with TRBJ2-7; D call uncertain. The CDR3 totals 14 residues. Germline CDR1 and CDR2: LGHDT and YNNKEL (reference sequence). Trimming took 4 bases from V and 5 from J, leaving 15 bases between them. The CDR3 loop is CASSPHGMVNEQYV. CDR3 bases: TGTGCCAGCAGCCCCCATGGTATGGTTAACGAGCAGTACGTC.

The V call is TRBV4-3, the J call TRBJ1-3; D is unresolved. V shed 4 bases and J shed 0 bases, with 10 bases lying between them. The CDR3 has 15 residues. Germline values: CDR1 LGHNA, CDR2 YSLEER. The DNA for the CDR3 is TGCGCCAGCAGCCGGGAGAGGTACTCTGGAAACACCATATATTTT. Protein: CASSRERYSGNTIYF.

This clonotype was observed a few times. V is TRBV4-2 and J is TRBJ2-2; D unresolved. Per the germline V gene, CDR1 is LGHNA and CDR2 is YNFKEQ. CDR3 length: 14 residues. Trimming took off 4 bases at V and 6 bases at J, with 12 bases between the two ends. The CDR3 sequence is CASSPRGIPGELFF. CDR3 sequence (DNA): TGTGCCAGCAGCCCCCGTGGAATCCCCGGGGAGCTGTTTTTT.

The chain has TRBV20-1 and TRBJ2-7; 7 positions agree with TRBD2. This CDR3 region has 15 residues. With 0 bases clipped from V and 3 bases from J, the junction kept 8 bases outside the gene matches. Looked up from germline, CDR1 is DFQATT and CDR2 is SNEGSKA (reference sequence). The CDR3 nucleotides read TGCAGTGCTAGAGATCTTTCGGGGGGTGACTACGAGCAGTACTTC. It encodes CSARDLSGGDYEQYF.

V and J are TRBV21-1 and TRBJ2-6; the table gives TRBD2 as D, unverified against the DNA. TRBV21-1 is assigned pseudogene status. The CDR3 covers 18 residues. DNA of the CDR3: TGTGCCAGCAGAAAAGAGGGCGGGAGCGTCTCTGGGGCCAACGTCCTGACTTTC. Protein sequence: CASRKEGGSVSGANVLTF.

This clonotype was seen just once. The CDR3 sequence: CASSPRLAGGTNEQFF. The CDR3 DNA follows: TGTGCCAGCAGCCCCAGACTAGCGGGAGGTACCAATGAGCAGTTCTTC. V is TRBV11-2 and J is TRBJ2-1; 13 bases are a match to TRBD2. V shed 5 bases, J shed 6 bases, and the junction held 7 bases outside the gene matches. The length of the CDR3 is 16 residues. Germline lookup yields CDR1 SGHAT and CDR2 FQNNGV.